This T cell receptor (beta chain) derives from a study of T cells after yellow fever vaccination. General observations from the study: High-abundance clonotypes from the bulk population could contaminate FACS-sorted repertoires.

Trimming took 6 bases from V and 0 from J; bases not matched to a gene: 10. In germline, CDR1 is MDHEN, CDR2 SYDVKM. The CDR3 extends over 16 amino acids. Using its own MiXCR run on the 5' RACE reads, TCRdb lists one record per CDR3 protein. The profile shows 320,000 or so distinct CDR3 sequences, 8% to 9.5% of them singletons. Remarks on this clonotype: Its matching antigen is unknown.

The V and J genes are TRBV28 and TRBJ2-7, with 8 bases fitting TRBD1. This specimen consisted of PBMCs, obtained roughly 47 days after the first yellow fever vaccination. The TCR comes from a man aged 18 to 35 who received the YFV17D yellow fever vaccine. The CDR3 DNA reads TGTGCCAGCAGCCGTCTCTTAGGGACAGGCTCCTACGAGCAGTACTTC. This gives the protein CASSRLLGTGSYEQYF.